This TCR beta chain was captured by sequencing in a study of cytomegalovirus exposure and HLA in healthy donors (dated by TCRdb to about 2017). With respect to the entire study: An earlier analysis of roughly 610 of the donors reported 250 to 300 Gb of sequence data and 117 million unique TCR beta sequences obtained from about 179 million T cells. Class I and class II HLA loci were covered by the typing at four-digit resolution. Along with the 666-subject first cohort, a separate validation cohort of more than 90 different subjects was used. An early release that covered more than 550 HLA-typed donors contained about 300 gigabases of sequencing data and 85 million to 100 million unique TCR sequences. All discovery cohort repertoires had been generated on a single sequencing platform. On average, roughly 250,000 unique TCR beta nucleotide sequences were sequenced per donor among 398 genotyped donors of the cohort, with 15% to 20% of those sequences being non-productive. The genetic ancestry cluster associated with self-reported Caucasian donors included 80% to 90% of the roughly 400 genotyped donors. Because of strong linkage in the cohort, 5 or 6 DR-DQ haplotypes were treated as single units for association and clustering. Rather than using new phenotypic data, the later analysis identified candidate immune exposures from TCR beta sequences and from how often those sequences occurred across donors. The study aimed to test whether signatures of past pathogen exposure could be identified by cataloging public T cell receptors. Alongside the repertoire data, information on donor age, sex, ethnicity and CMV serostatus was compiled. A later analysis re-examined previously published TCR beta repertoires from more than 650 donors and added high-resolution HLA genotyping to investigate patterns of TCR occurrence. The number of typed donors differed by locus: 629-630 for A, B, C, DRB1 and DQB1; approximately 520 for DQA1; 600 to 610 for DPA1; and roughly 470 for DPB1. High-throughput TCR immunosequencing, statistical association of individual TCRs with disease status, and machine learning were combined to predict cytomegalovirus infection status. An earlier analysis of some 500 of the donors used high-throughput TCR beta sequencing to judge whether each TCR beta V gene segment behaved as functional or pseudogenic. A later genetic analysis took genome-wide SNP genotypes for about 55% of the roughly 700 donors and used that subset as a discovery cohort. The study profiled the T cell repertoires of some 610 subjects by immunosequencing and related them to cytomegalovirus serostatus.

The method behind the library was the immunoSEQ multiplex PCR assay. For the multiplex PCR, a mixture combining 60 forward primers for TCR Vbeta segments and 13 reverse primers for TCR Jbeta segments was used. A multiplex PCR assay on genomic DNA amplified the CDR3 region of rearranged TCR beta genes. Amplified TCR beta libraries were sequenced as 87-base-pair reads on the Illumina HiSeq System. The original pipeline was this. A later analysis tallied 75 million to 95 million unique TCR beta chains across the roughly 610 repertoires, and around 9.9 million of those chains were shared by two or more donors. Raw reads were error-corrected and collapsed into unique sequences with a nearest-neighbor algorithm that merged closely related sequences to remove PCR and sequencing errors. V, D and J gene segments were assigned by aligning CDR3 sequences to IMGT reference sequences. Each retained sequence needed at least a six-nucleotide match to both a V gene segment and a J gene segment. A rearrangement counted as productive if the CDR3 had no stop codons and remained in frame with V and J, and every other rearrangement counted as non-productive. CDR3 was defined by IMGT convention, running from the second conserved V-encoded cysteine to the conserved J-encoded phenylalanine. The earlier analysis of 587 of the donors excluded sequences that lacked an unambiguous match to a single V gene segment. In an earlier analysis of roughly 500 of the donors, V segments were called functional above 56.7% productive rearrangements and were called segregating when the between-donor standard deviation exceeded 5%. A statistical classification framework was developed to diagnose cytomegalovirus status using the catalog of TCR beta chain sequences. In a later analysis, V and J genes were assigned by comparing TCR nucleotide sequences against IMGT/GENE-DB human TR gene sequences. In a later analysis, CDR3 sequences and most-parsimonious VDJ recombination scenarios were assigned using the TCRdist pipeline. In a later analysis, each TCR beta chain was defined by its CDR3 amino acid sequence together with its V-gene family, and reads lacking a unique V-gene family were excluded. A later analysis removed several hundred highly shared, low-generation-probability nucleotide sequences to deal with suspected cross-contamination and a sequencing artifact. In a later analysis, a clonal expansion index was calculated for each public chain from normalized within-repertoire ranks of inferred template counts. In a later analysis, generation probabilities were computed using a VDJ recombination model fitted to out-of-frame rearrangements, and the results were checked against IGoR. A later analysis scored TCR-TCR, TCR-HLA and TCR-CMV co-occurrence with hypergeometric tests, applying a repertoire-size bias correction to TCR pairs. To estimate false discovery rates, a later analysis permuted the HLA or CMV assignments 20 times. In a later analysis, co-occurring TCRs were grouped using DBSCAN, and TCRdist sequence similarity was added for clustering within HLA-allele-positive subsets. For co-occurrence clustering, repertoires with fewer than 30,000 or more than 120,000 public chains were excluded, along with 5 or 6 repertoires with anomalous nucleotide sharing. The immuneACCESS repertoire file appears here via TCRdb, limited to in-frame rearrangements. These files lack a portion of the clones; in checked studies, under half of the deficit traces to unresolved V genes, and the cause of the others is not known. From that table come the V and J calls and clone size; the DNA was used to work out D and trimming. In all, the sample holds 200,000 to 250,000 clones, and more than 60% of those were seen once. The ten largest account for 1.8% of the sample.

For this chain, trimming is 2 bases at the V end and 2 bases at the J end, and the number of junction bases without a gene match is 4. CDR1 and CDR2 were assigned from the germline V gene as KGHSH and LQKENI. The CDR3, cysteine through phenylalanine, is 15 amino acids long. The only DNA kept is the CDR3, 45 bases in frame from the first base. The cohort consisted of hundreds of healthy bone marrow donors. All cohort members were sampled while nominally healthy, although unrecorded immune exposures were likely present. The donor tested CMV seronegative and was one of the 352 seronegative cohort members. Every donor gave a peripheral blood sample, and the peripheral blood mononuclear cells from that sample were used for TCR beta sequencing. Genomic DNA extraction from the blood cell samples was performed with the Qiagen DNeasy Blood Extraction Kit. This clone was counted only a few times. This clone's antigen is unknown. Base qualities are not provided; no much larger clone lies one nucleotide away.

Paper-wide results and their limitations: Correlated functional status among segregating V segments might reflect linkage disequilibrium, but an unknown experimental factor could not be ruled out. Some IMGT-functional V segments, including TRBV6-2 and TRBV6-3, could not be told apart with the 87-base-pair reads, so those segments were excluded. Because some donors lacked HLA typing at each locus, the association tests relied only on the typed subset. A total of fewer than 200 TCR beta chains were listed by the study as associated with cytomegalovirus. In a later analysis, HLA-associated TCR beta chains showed more clonal expansion and lower generation probabilities than non-associated chains that were equally common. When HLA alleles, especially DR and DQ, strongly co-occurred, attributing TCR associations to individual alleles was difficult. For the cohort, immune exposure information was limited to CMV serostatus. Across donors, most TCR sequences were observed very rarely, whereas some public TCRs were present in many individuals. Over 15 rarely observed V segments, including chromosome 9 orphons, were excluded from the earlier analysis of about 610 of the donors because counts were too low. In a later genetic analysis, a missense DCLRE1C variant was associated with V-gene and J-gene trimming of TCR beta chains, and the association was replicated in an independent cohort. A cluster of highly shared sequence variants was judged likely to represent a technical artifact of the sequencing pipeline. A further reported finding was that TCR beta sequences accurately predicted the HLA-A and HLA-B alleles for most subjects in the first cohort. According to a later genetic analysis, donors in an Asian-associated ancestry cluster had fewer N-insertions in productive TCRs than the approximately 700-donor mean. In a later analysis, the rate of TCR association differed among HLA loci, with DRB1 alleles having the most associated TCRs and HLA-C alleles having the fewest. Several of the top co-occurrence clusters appeared to be linked to parvovirus B19, influenza, CMV and Epstein-Barr virus, according to a later analysis. At a false discovery rate of 0.05, a later analysis linked 15,000 to 20,000 TCR beta sequences to specific HLA alleles. Roughly uniform sequencing depth across donors was assumed in presence/absence analyses, although this assumption may not hold. This cohort had only TCR beta chains sequenced, and the lack of alpha or paired-chain data limited which features could be detected. The authors suggested that the approach could potentially be extended to other disease states and immunological phenotypes. A later analysis found that most CMV-associated TCR beta chains appeared HLA-restricted, with HLA associations seemingly driven largely by CMV exposure. In an earlier analysis of about 600 of the donors, most TCR beta V segments appeared in productive rearrangements about 90% or about 30% of the time, broadly matching IMGT annotations. Cytomegalovirus status was reported to be diagnosed by the classifier with high specificity and sensitivity in both the original and validation cohorts. A few of the identified cytomegalovirus-associated TCR beta chains were confirmed in vitro to be specific for cytomegalovirus antigens.

The chain joins TRBV18 to TRBJ1-2; 8 nucleotides in the junction match TRBD1. Sequencing was done on a sample of PBMCs. This TCR derives from a woman in her 30s in good health and CMV-seronegative. The bases are TGTGCCAGCTCACCATCAGGGGGCGTAAACTATGGCTACACCTTC. It specifies CASSPSGGVNYGYTF.